This entry is about one TCR beta chain. It lacks a known antigen. A junction end diverges from the germline sequence, so it may reflect a read error. The protocol used for the library was RT-PCR. Sequencer: Illumina HiSeq 2500. TCRdb reprocessing: public reads trimmed at Q25 with fastp, clones called with MiXCR, in-frame beta chains kept. One record per CDR3 amino acid sequence lists the most common genes and DNA. The sample includes around 850,000 distinct CDR3 sequences, with around a sixth observed a single time. The ten biggest clones cover approximately 11% of the sample. The data belong to a study of response to subunit inactivated influenza vaccine (dated 2018 in TCRdb). Study-level background: The study used deep quantitative T cell receptor repertoire profiling to track responses to a trivalent subunit inactivated influenza vaccine.

Counted from cysteine to phenylalanine, this CDR3 has 15 amino acids. Just the 45-base CDR3 DNA is kept, in frame starting at base 1. Looking up the germline V gene yields CDR1 SNHLY and CDR2 FYNNEI. Paper-wide results and their limitations: The authors suggested that each seasonal influenza vaccination may recruit only a limited number of new T cells.

In this chain, TRBV2 is recombined with TRBJ2-3; the junction holds 8 bases that match TRBD2. Sample: PBMCs from blood, taken around 5 days after vaccination. This receptor was identified in a man between 45 and 60 years old who received an inactivated influenza vaccine. Donor details come from another sample of the same person, matched by shared clones. The CDR3 loop reads CASSLSGGGGDTLYF. Here is the DNA: TGTGCCAGCAGTCTGTCGGGAGGGGGGGGAGATACGCTGTATTTT.